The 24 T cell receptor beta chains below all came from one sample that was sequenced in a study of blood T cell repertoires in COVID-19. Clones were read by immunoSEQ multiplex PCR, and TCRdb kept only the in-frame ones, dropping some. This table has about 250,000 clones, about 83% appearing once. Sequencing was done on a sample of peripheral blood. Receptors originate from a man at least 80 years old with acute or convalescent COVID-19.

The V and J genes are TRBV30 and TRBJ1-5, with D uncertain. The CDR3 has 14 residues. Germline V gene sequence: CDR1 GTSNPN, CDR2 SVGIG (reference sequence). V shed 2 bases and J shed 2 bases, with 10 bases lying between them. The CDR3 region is CAWSRGFGNQPQHF. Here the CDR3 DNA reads TGTGCCTGGAGTAGAGGGTTCGGCAATCAGCCCCAGCATTTT.

CDR3 sequence reads: CASSYSGGNTGELFF. CDR3 in DNA: TGTGCCAGCAGTTACTCGGGGGGGAACACCGGGGAGCTGTTTTTT. This rearrangement joins TRBV6-5 to TRBJ2-2, with D maybe TRBD2 (6 bases). The CDR3 length is 15 residues. The V and J ends lost 0 bases and 1 base respectively, with 6 bases between them. Germline V gene lookup returns CDR1 MNHEY and CDR2 SVGAGI.

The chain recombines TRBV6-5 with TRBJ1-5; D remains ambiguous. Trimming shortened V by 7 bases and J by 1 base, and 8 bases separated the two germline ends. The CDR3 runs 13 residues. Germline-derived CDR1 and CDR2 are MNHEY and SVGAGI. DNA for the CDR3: TGTGCCAGCATTCGCGGGAGCAATCAGCCCCAGCATTTT. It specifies CASIRGSNQPQHF.

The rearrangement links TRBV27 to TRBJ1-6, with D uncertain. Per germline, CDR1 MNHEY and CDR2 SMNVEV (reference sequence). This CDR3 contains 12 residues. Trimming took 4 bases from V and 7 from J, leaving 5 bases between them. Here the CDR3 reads CASSSVNSPLHF. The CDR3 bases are TGTGCCAGCAGTTCCGTAAATTCACCCCTCCACTTT.

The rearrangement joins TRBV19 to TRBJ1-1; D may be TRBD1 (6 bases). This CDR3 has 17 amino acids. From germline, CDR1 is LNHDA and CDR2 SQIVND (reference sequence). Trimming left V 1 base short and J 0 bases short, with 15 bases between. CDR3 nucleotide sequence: TGTGCCAGTAGTATAGGCAGGGGCCGGATGATGAACACTGAAGCTTTCTTT. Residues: CASSIGRGRMMNTEAFF.

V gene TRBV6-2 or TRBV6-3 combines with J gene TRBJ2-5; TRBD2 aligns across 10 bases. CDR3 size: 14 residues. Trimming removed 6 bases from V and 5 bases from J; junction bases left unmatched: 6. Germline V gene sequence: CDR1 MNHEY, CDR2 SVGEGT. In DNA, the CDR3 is TGTGCCAGCAGGCCTAGCGGGGGTGGGGAGACCCAGTACTTC. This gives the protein CASRPSGGGETQYF.

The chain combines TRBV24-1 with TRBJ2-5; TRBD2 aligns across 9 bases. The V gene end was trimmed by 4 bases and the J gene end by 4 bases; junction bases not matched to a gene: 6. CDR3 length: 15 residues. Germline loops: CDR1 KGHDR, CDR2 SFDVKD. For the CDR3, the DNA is TGTGCCACCAGTGACAGAGGGACTAGCAGAGAGACCCAGTACTTC. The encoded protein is CATSDRGTSRETQYF.

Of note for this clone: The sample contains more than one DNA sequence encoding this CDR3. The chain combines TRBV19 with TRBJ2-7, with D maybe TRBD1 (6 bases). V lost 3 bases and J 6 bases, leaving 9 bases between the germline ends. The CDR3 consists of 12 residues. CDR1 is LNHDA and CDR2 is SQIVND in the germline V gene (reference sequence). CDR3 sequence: CASSIQGGEQYF. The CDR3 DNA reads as TGTGCCAGTAGTATCCAAGGGGGCGAGCAGTACTTC.

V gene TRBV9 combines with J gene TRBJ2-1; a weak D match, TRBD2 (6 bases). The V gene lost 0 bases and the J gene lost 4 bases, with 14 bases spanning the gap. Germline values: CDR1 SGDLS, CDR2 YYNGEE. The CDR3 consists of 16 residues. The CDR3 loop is CASSVEWGDAYNEQFF. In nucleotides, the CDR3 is TGTGCCAGCAGCGTAGAGTGGGGGGACGCATACAATGAGCAGTTCTTC.

The CDR3, as DNA: TGTGCCAGCTCACCATCGGGACAGGGAGGCGGCTACACCTTC. The encoded protein is CASSPSGQGGGYTF. The V gene is TRBV18, the J gene TRBJ1-2, with TRBD1 identical over 9 bases. This CDR3 is 14 amino acids long. V shed 2 bases, J shed 8 bases, and the junction held 6 bases outside the gene matches. The germline CDR1 and CDR2 sequences are KGHSH and LQKENI. Combining the CDR3 with reference TRBV18 and TRBJ1-2 gives the whole variable domain NAGVMQNPRHLVRRRGQEARLRCSPMKGHSHVYWYRQLPEEGLKFMVYLQKENIIDESGMPKERFSAEFPKEGPSILRIQQVVRGDSAAYFCASSPSGQGGGYTFGSGTRLTVV.

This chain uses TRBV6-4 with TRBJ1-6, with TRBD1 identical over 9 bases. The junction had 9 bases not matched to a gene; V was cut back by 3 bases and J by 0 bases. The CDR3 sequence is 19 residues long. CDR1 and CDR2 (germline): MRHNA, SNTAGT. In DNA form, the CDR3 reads TGTGCCAGCAGTGAAAAGGGTAAACAGGGGGCCTCCTATAATTCACCCCTCCACTTT. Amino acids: CASSEKGKQGASYNSPLHF.

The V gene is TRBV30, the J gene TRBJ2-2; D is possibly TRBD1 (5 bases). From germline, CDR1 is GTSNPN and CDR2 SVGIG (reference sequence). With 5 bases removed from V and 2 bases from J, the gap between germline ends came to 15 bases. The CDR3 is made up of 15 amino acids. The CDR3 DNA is TGTGCCTGGTACCCTCAAGACAGAAACACCGGGGAGCTGTTTTTT. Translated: CAWYPQDRNTGELFF.

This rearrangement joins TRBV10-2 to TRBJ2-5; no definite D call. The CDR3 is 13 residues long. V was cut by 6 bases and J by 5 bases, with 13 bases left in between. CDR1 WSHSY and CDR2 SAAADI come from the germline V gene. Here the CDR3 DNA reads TGCGCCAGCAGGGGCCCTGTTACGGAGACCCAGTACTTC. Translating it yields CASRGPVTETQYF.

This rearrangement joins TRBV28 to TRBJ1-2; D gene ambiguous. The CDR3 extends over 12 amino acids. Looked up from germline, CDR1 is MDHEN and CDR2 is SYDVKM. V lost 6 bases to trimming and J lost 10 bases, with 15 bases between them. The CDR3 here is CASSPPGIAYTF. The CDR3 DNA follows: TGTGCCAGCAGCCCCCCGGGGATAGCCTACACCTTC.

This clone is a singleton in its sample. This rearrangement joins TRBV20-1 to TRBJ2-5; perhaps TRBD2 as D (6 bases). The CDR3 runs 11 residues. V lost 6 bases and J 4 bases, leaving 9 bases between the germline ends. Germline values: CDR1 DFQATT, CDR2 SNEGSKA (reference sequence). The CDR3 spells CSAQGGETQYF. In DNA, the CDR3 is TGCAGTGCGCAGGGAGGAGAGACCCAGTACTTC.

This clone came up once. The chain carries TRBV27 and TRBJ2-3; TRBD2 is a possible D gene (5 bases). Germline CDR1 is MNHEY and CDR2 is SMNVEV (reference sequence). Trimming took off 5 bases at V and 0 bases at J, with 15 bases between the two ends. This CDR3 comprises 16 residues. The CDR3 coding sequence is TGTGCCAGCAGTATCTCGACTACCCCTAGCACAGATACGCAGTATTTT. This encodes CASSISTTPSTDTQYF.

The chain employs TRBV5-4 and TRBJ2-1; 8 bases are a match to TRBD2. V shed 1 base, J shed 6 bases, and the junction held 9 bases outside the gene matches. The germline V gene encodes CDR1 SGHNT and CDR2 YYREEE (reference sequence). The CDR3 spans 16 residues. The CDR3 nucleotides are TGTGCCAGCAGCTTGCAACCCGGGGGGGCGACCAATGAGCAGTTCTTC. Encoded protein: CASSLQPGGATNEQFF.

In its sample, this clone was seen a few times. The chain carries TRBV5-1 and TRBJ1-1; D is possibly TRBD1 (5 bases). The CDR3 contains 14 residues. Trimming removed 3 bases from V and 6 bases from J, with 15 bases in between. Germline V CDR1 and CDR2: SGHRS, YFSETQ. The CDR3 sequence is CASSSLGGASEAFF. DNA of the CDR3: TGCGCCAGCAGCTCTTTGGGAGGGGCCTCTGAAGCTTTCTTT.

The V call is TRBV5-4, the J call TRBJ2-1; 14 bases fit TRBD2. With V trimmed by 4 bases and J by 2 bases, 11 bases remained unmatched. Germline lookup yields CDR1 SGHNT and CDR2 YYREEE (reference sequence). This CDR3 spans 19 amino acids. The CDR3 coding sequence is TGTGCCAGCAGCGGCCGACTGACTAGCGGGAGGGGGACCTACAATGAGCAGTTCTTC. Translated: CASSGRLTSGRGTYNEQFF.

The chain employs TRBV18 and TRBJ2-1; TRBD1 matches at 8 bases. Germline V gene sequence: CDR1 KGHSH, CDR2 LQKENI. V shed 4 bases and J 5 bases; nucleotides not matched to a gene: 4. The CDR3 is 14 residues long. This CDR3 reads CASSRTTGDNEQFF. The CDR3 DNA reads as TGTGCCAGCTCACGGACGACAGGGGACAATGAGCAGTTCTTC.

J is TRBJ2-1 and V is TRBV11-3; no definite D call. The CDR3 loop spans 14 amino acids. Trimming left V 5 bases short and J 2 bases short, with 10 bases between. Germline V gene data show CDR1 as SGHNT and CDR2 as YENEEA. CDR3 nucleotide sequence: TGTGCCAGCAGCGCGAGGATCCCCTACAATGAGCAGTTCTTC. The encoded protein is CASSARIPYNEQFF.

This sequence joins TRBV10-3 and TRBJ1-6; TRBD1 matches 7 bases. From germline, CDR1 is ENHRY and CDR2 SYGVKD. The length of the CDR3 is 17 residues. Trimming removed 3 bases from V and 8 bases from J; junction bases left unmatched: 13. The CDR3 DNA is TGTGCCATCAGTGAACTAGACAGGGTTGGAACTCATTCACCCCTCCACTTT. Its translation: CAISELDRVGTHSPLHF.

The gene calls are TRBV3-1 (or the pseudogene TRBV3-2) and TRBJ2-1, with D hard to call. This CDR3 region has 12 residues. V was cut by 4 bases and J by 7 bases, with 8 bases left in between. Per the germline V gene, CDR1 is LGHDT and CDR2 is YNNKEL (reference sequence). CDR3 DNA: TGTGCCAGCAGCCCGGCCGGGAATGAGCAGTTCTTC. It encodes CASSPAGNEQFF.

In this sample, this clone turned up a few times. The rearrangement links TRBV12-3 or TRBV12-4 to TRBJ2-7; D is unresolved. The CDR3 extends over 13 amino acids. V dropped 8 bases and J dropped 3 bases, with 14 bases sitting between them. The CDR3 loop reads CASSAVLIYEQYF. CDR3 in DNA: TGTGCCAGCTCCGCAGTGTTAATCTACGAGCAGTACTTC.